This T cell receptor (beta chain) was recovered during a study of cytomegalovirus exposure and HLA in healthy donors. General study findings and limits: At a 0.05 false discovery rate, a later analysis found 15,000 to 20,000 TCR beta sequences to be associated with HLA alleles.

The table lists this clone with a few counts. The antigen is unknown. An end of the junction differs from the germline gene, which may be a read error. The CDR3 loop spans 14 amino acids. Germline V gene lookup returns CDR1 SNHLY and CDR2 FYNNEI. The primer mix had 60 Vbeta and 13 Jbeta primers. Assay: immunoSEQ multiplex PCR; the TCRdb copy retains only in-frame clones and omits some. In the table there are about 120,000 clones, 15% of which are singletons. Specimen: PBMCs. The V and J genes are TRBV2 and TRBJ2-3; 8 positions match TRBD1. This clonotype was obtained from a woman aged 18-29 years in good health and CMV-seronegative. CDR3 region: CASRRAGGTDKQYF. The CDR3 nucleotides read TGTGCCAGCAGAAGGGCAGGGGGCACAGATAAGCAGTATTTT.